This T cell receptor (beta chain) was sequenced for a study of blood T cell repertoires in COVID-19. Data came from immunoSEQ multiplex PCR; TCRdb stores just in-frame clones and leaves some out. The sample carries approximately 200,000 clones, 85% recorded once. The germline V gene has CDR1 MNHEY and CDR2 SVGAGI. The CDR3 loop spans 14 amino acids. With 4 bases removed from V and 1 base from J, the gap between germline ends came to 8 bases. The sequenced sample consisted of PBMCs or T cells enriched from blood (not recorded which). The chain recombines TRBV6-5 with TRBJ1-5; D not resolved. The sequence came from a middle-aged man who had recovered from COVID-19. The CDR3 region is CASSSARSNQPQHF. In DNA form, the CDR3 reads TGTGCCAGCAGTTCGGCCAGGAGCAATCAGCCCCAGCATTTT.